The 10 T cell receptor beta chains below come from one sample, sequenced in a study of CD8 T cells in ankylosing spondylitis. Each CDR3 protein is one row after TCRdb ran MiXCR on the 5' RACE reads. The sample contains 250,000 to 300,000 distinct CDR3 sequences, 18% of which appear only once. The sample was blood, either unsorted or a sorted T cell fraction (not recorded which). Every receptor here comes from a male donor with ankylosing spondylitis or in good health (not recorded which).

CDR3: CASSPMDEQYF. CDR3 in DNA: TGTGCCAGCAGCCCCATGGACGAGCAGTACTTC. This chain joins TRBV2 and TRBJ2-7, with D unresolved. CDR1 SNHLY and CDR2 FYNNEI come from the germline V gene. The CDR3 consists of 11 residues. V gave up 6 bases and J gave up 5 bases, with 8 bases separating them.

This clonotype has a handful of counts. This chain uses TRBV20-1 with TRBJ1-4, with no clear D. The CDR3 is 16 amino acids. The V and J ends lost 2 bases and 0 bases respectively, with 13 bases between them. Germline CDR1 DFQATT, CDR2 SNEGSKA (reference sequence). CDR3 region: CSARSWVTATNEKLFF. The CDR3 DNA sequence: TGCAGTGCTAGATCTTGGGTAACTGCAACTAATGAAAAACTGTTTTTT.

The genes are TRBV29-1 and TRBJ2-1; D is unresolved. The V gene lost 2 bases and the J gene lost 5 bases, with 7 bases spanning the gap. Germline-derived CDR1 and CDR2 are SQVTM and ANQGSEA. The CDR3 loop spans 12 amino acids. CDR3 DNA sequence: TGCAGCGTTGAACAAGGGAACAATGAGCAGTTCTTC. The encoded protein is CSVEQGNNEQFF.

The chain recombines TRBV5-1 with TRBJ2-2, with D maybe TRBD2 (5 bases). The V and J ends lost 2 bases and 1 base respectively, with 9 bases between them. The CDR3 contains 15 residues. CDR1 is SGHRS and CDR2 is YFSETQ in the germline V gene. CDR3: CASSFISGNTGELFF. The CDR3 DNA is TGCGCCAGCAGCTTTATAAGCGGGAACACCGGGGAGCTGTTTTTT.

A few counts support this clonotype. The chain uses TRBV6-5 and TRBJ2-3, with TRBD2 identical over 15 bases. The V segment lost 2 bases and the J segment 3 bases; nucleotides outside the gene matches: 6. CDR1 is MNHEY and CDR2 is SVGAGI in the germline V gene. The CDR3 spans 18 residues. CDR3 in amino acids: CASSYPGLAGGGTDTQYF. The CDR3 region has the DNA TGTGCCAGCAGTTACCCGGGACTAGCGGGAGGAGGTACAGATACGCAGTATTTT.

The gene calls are TRBV12-3 or TRBV12-4 and TRBJ2-7; 7 bases align to TRBD2. V trimming: 6 bases; J trimming: 2 bases; junction bases outside the gene matches: 10. The CDR3 has 15 residues. The CDR3 loop is CASSVIAGLTYEQYF. The CDR3 coding sequence is TGTGCCAGCAGCGTAATAGCGGGTTTGACCTACGAGCAGTACTTC.

V and J are TRBV4-1 and TRBJ2-1, with 7 positions matching TRBD2. Germline CDR1 and CDR2: MGHRA and YSYEKL. J lost 7 bases, V lost 1 base, and 7 bases had no gene match. CDR3 length: 15 residues. The CDR3: CASSQVGLGPNEQFF. The DNA for the CDR3 is TGCGCCAGCAGCCAAGTAGGACTAGGTCCAAATGAGCAGTTCTTC.

The chain carries TRBV25-1 and TRBJ2-5, with D perhaps matching TRBD1 or TRBD2 (6 bases each). Germline CDR1 reads MGHDK; CDR2 reads SYGVNS. CDR3 length: 14 residues. V was shortened by 2 bases and J by 1 base, with 8 bases between the two germline ends. As DNA, the CDR3 is TGTGCCAGCAGTGAACGGGGGCTCCAAGAGACCCAGTACTTC. This sequence encodes CASSERGLQETQYF.

In this sample, this clonotype turned up a few times. The V gene is TRBV29-1, the J gene TRBJ1-1; D call uncertain. This CDR3 spans 12 amino acids. V dropped 2 bases and J dropped 7 bases, with 11 bases sitting between them. Per the germline V gene, CDR1 is SQVTM and CDR2 is ANQGSEA. This chain's CDR3 is CSVERLTLEAFF. DNA of the CDR3: TGCAGCGTTGAAAGGCTAACCCTTGAAGCTTTCTTT.

The chain has TRBV6-5 and TRBJ1-1; no firm D call. Per the germline V gene, CDR1 is MNHEY and CDR2 is SVGAGI. V lost 6 bases, J lost 11 bases, and 16 bases lay in between. The CDR3 length is 12 residues. DNA of the CDR3: TGTGCCAGCAGACAAGGTTCGGAGCTCGCTTTCTTT. Translation: CASRQGSELAFF.